This T cell receptor beta chain was identified during a study of blood T cell repertoires in COVID-19. Seattle-derived patients entered the study during active infection and were followed longitudinally. TCRdb's copy holds only in-frame clones and misses some; the assay was immunoSEQ multiplex PCR. The table lists hundreds of thousands of clones, approximately 90% of them singletons. This clone was observed once. V shed 5 bases, J shed 4 bases, and the junction held 7 bases outside the gene matches. The CDR3 consists of 15 residues. Germline-derived CDR1 and CDR2 are MDHEN and SYDVKM. The J gene is TRBJ1-4, the V gene TRBV28; 7 bases match TRBD1. Sequenced sample: peripheral blood. The receptor was derived from a man between 45 and 60 years old with COVID-19, enrolled during active disease. Here the CDR3 reads CASSQEPGGNEKLFF. For the CDR3, the DNA is TGTGCCAGCAGTCAGGAACCAGGGGGTAATGAAAAACTGTTTTTT.